These 13 T cell receptor beta chains originate from one sample sequenced in a study of blood T cell repertoires in COVID-19. The repertoire was sequenced with immunoSEQ multiplex PCR; TCRdb's copy has only in-frame clones and lacks some. The table records about 48,000 clones, 85% to 90% of them present only once. Input material: peripheral blood. Every receptor here comes from a woman aged 55-69 years with acute or convalescent COVID-19.

This chain uses TRBV9 with TRBJ1-6; no reliable D call. The V gene's germline CDR1 is SGDLS and CDR2 YYNGEE. This CDR3 has 13 residues. Trimming stripped 0 bases from V and 8 bases from J, with 6 bases between. This CDR3 is CASSVGEDSPLHF. CDR3 sequence (DNA): TGTGCCAGCAGCGTAGGCGAAGATTCACCCCTCCACTTT.

The CDR3 loop reads CASSLGGARRQETQYF. The CDR3 bases are TGCGCCAGCAGCTTGGGCGGAGCGCGGCGACAAGAGACCCAGTACTTC. The V call is TRBV5-1, the J call TRBJ2-5; D is ambiguous. The CDR3 has 16 residues. V lost 0 bases to trimming and J lost 2 bases, with 14 bases between them. Germline-derived CDR1 and CDR2 are SGHRS and YFSETQ. Complete variable domain (other parts from reference TRBV5-1 and TRBJ2-5): KAGVTQTPRYLIKTRGQQVTLSCSPISGHRSVSWYQQTPGQGLQFLFEYFSETQRNKGNFPGRFSGRQFSNSRSEMNVSTLELGDSALYLCASSLGGARRQETQYFGPGTRLLVL.

V gene TRBV6-5 combines with J gene TRBJ2-3; 9 bases are a match to TRBD2. Germline V lookup: CDR1 MNHEY, CDR2 SVGAGI. V shed 8 bases and J 0 bases; nucleotides not matched to a gene: 0. The CDR3 is made up of 13 amino acids. CDR3 residues: CASGLASTDTQYF. The CDR3 coding sequence is TGTGCCAGCGGACTAGCGAGCACAGATACGCAGTATTTT.

The chain recombines TRBV19 with TRBJ2-5; TRBD2 aligns across 8 bases. Germline V gene lookup returns CDR1 LNHDA and CDR2 SQIVND (reference sequence). This CDR3 region has 15 residues. Unmatched junction bases numbered 5, after V lost 0 bases and J lost 5 bases. The CDR3 spells CASSIDGRAGETQYF. The CDR3 nucleotides are TGTGCCAGTAGTATAGACGGGAGGGCCGGGGAGACCCAGTACTTC.

The chain employs TRBV3-1 (or the pseudogene TRBV3-2) and TRBJ1-2; 8 bases line up with TRBD1. Germline CDR1 reads LGHDT; CDR2 reads YNNKEL (reference sequence). The trim removed 4 bases at V and 2 bases at J, leaving 15 bases unmatched. The CDR3 totals 18 residues. The CDR3 DNA is TGTGCCAGCAGCCCCGGACAGGGCGGTGGGCTCCGGAACTATGGCTACACCTTC. It specifies CASSPGQGGGLRNYGYTF.

The J gene is TRBJ2-5, the V gene TRBV27; TRBD2 aligns across 13 bases. After removal of 3 bases from V and 7 bases from J, the junction contained 5 bases not matched to a gene. This CDR3 has 15 amino acids. In germline, CDR1 is MNHEY, CDR2 SMNVEV (reference sequence). CDR3 in amino acids: CASSLTSGGQGTQYF. DNA of the CDR3: TGTGCCAGCAGTTTGACTAGCGGGGGGCAGGGGACCCAGTACTTC.

This clone was picked up a small number of times. The V gene is TRBV11-3, the J gene TRBJ2-2; tentatively, D is TRBD1 (7 bases). The germline CDR1 and CDR2 sequences are SGHNT and YENEEA. Between the trimmed V and J ends, which lost 5 bases and 2 bases, there was a span of 12 bases. The CDR3 is 15 amino acids. CDR3 sequence (DNA): TGTGCCAGCAGCCGCGGGACAGACAACACCGGGGAGCTGTTTTTT. Protein product: CASSRGTDNTGELFF.

V is TRBV19 and J is TRBJ2-7; no reliable D call. Germline V lookup: CDR1 LNHDA, CDR2 SQIVND (reference sequence). The CDR3 covers 13 residues. V was pared by 4 bases and J by 3 bases, with 10 bases between. For the CDR3, the DNA is TGTGCCAGTAGTACACAGCTTAACTACGAGCAGTACTTC. Amino acids: CASSTQLNYEQYF.

V and J are TRBV30 and TRBJ1-1, with a weak D call TRBD1 (5 bases). Trimming left V 2 bases short and J 0 bases short, with 13 bases between. Germline V gene data show CDR1 as GTSNPN and CDR2 as SVGIG (reference sequence). There are 15 residues in the CDR3. Here the CDR3 DNA reads TGTGCCTGGAGTCCCCGACAGAACATGAACACTGAAGCTTTCTTT. Encoded protein: CAWSPRQNMNTEAFF.

This chain joins TRBV7-9 and TRBJ2-7; 9 nucleotides match TRBD1. The CDR3 runs 16 residues. The ends lost 4 bases at V and 2 bases at J; junction bases unmatched: 9. Germline V CDR1 and CDR2: SEHNR, FQNEAQ (reference sequence). The CDR3 loop is CASSSIRDRVPYEQYF. CDR3 DNA: TGTGCCAGCAGCTCGATCCGGGACAGGGTACCCTACGAGCAGTACTTC.

The chain joins TRBV5-6 to TRBJ1-4; D remains unclear. V was clipped by 4 bases and J by 8 bases, with 12 bases between them. Germline loops: CDR1 SGHDT, CDR2 YYEEEE. This CDR3 is 13 amino acids long. The CDR3 reads CASSRRDGEKLFF. The CDR3 bases are TGTGCCAGCAGCCGACGGGATGGAGAAAAACTGTTTTTT.

The V gene is TRBV2, the J gene TRBJ1-6, with TRBD1 identical over 10 bases. Germline CDR1 and CDR2: SNHLY and FYNNEI. The trim removed 6 bases at V and 6 bases at J, leaving 8 bases unmatched. The CDR3 covers 16 residues. The CDR3 spells CASRGRQGATNSPLHF. Here the CDR3 DNA reads TGTGCCAGCAGAGGTCGACAGGGGGCGACTAATTCACCCCTCCACTTT.

In nucleotides, the CDR3 is TGCGCCAGCAAAGGCTCGGGGATGATGGGTCAGCCCCAGCATTTT. Translating it yields CASKGSGMMGQPQHF. The J gene is TRBJ1-5, the V gene TRBV5-1; D gene uncertain. Germline CDR1 and CDR2: SGHRS and YFSETQ. V lost 6 bases and J lost 6, with 19 bases in between. This CDR3 spans 15 amino acids.